These T cell receptor beta chains were read from a single sample in a study of cytomegalovirus exposure and HLA in healthy donors. TCRdb keeps only in-frame clones here, not all; method: immunoSEQ multiplex PCR. The table lists a few hundred thousand clones, 83% of them singletons. Sequenced: PBMCs. These receptors all stem from a girl aged 10 to 17 in good health and CMV-seronegative. Each CDR3 is given with its conserved first and last residue. The order of the fields is J gene, V gene, CDR3 protein.

J gene: TRBJ2-6
V gene: TRBV4-3
CDR3 protein: CASSQSTGGRVSGANVLTF

J gene: TRBJ2-3
V gene: TRBV4-2
CDR3 protein: CASSQEGTSGRAFPDTQYF

J gene: TRBJ1-2
V gene: TRBV29-1
CDR3 protein: CSVAPPSRGYTF

J gene: TRBJ1-6
V gene: TRBV5-1
CDR3 protein: CASSLVGDRNNSPLHF

J gene: TRBJ2-2
V gene: TRBV9
CDR3 protein: CASSVDGTSEDTGELFF

J gene: TRBJ2-7
V gene: TRBV27
CDR3 protein: CASIAGTPRGEQYF

J gene: TRBJ2-7
V gene: TRBV28
CDR3 protein: CASSLDRSSYEQYF

J gene: TRBJ2-7
V gene: TRBV6-5
CDR3 protein: CASSYSSSYEQYF

J gene: TRBJ1-1
V gene: TRBV10-3
CDR3 protein: CAISAKTGYNTEAFF

J gene: TRBJ1-4
V gene: TRBV6-1
CDR3 protein: CASSEIRGAKDEKLFF

J gene: TRBJ2-7
V gene: TRBV28
CDR3 protein: CASSFWQGSYEQYF

J gene: TRBJ1-5
V gene: TRBV7-2
CDR3 protein: CASTIRQGYQPQHF

J gene: TRBJ1-5
V gene: TRBV7-9
CDR3 protein: CASSLGMGGNQPQHF

J gene: TRBJ2-5
V gene: TRBV27
CDR3 protein: CASSPYSQETQYF

J gene: TRBJ1-1
V gene: TRBV5-1
CDR3 protein: CASSLELLNTEAFF

J gene: TRBJ2-1
V gene: TRBV4-2
CDR3 protein: CASSLGATSTLADEQFF

J gene: TRBJ1-2
V gene: TRBV19
CDR3 protein: CASSIARAGGQGELYTF

J gene: TRBJ1-5
V gene: TRBV5-6
CDR3 protein: CASSLVDQPQHF

J gene: TRBJ2-1
V gene: TRBV4-1
CDR3 protein: CASSQGTSGSEQFF

J gene: TRBJ1-1
V gene: TRBV5-8
CDR3 protein: CASSLETGTSITEAFF

J gene: TRBJ1-1
V gene: TRBV9
CDR3 protein: CASSVGQGASTEAFF

J gene: TRBJ2-2
V gene: TRBV19
CDR3 protein: CASEDTSYGELFF

J gene: TRBJ1-1
V gene: TRBV7-9
CDR3 protein: CASSFEYTEAFF

J gene: TRBJ1-4
V gene: TRBV6-1
CDR3 protein: CASRKDTATNEKLFF

J gene: TRBJ2-6
V gene: TRBV19
CDR3 protein: CASRSYGGRGGGSSGANVLTF

J gene: .
V gene: TRBV15
CDR3 protein: CATSNPRVTVNYEQYF

J gene: .
V gene: TRBV6-5
CDR3 protein: CASRSDREVVYEQYF

J gene: TRBJ2-2
V gene: TRBV19
CDR3 protein: CASTEDRVGGELFF

J gene: TRBJ2-7
V gene: TRBV15
CDR3 protein: CATSRDEVFGYEQYF

J gene: TRBJ1-1
V gene: TRBV7-9
CDR3 protein: CASSLRDRREAFF

J gene: TRBJ2-6
V gene: TRBV5-1
CDR3 protein: CASSRDRISGANVLTF

J gene: TRBJ1-2
V gene: TRBV6-1
CDR3 protein: CASSDLGHRELVYGYTF

J gene: TRBJ2-1
V gene: TRBV2
CDR3 protein: CASMYPAGAYNEQFF

J gene: TRBJ1-5
V gene: TRBV28
CDR3 protein: CASSSNLALPQHF

J gene: TRBJ2-3
V gene: TRBV7-2
CDR3 protein: CASSLSRATDTQYF